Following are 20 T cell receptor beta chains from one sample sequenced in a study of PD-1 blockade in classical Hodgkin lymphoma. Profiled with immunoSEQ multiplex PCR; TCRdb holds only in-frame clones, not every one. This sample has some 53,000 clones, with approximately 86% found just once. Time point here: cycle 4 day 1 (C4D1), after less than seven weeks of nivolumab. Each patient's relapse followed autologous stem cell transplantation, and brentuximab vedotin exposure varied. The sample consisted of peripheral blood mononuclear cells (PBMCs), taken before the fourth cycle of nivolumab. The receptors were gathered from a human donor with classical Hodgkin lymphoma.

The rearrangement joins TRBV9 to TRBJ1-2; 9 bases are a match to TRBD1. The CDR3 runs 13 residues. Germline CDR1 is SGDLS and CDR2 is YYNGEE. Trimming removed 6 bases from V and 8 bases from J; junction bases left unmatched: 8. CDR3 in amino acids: CASTRQGGVGYTF. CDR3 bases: TGTGCCAGCACTCGACAGGGGGGCGTCGGCTACACCTTC.

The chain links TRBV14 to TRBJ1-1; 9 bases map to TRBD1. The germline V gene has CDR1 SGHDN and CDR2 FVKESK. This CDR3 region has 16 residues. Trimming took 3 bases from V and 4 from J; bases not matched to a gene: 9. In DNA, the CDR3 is TGTGCCAGCAGCCACCGGCCGGGACAGGGTTCCACTGAAGCTTTCTTT. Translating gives CASSHRPGQGSTEAFF. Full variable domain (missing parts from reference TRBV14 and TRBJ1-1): EAGVTQFPSHSVIEKGQTVTLRCDPISGHDNLYWYRRVMGKEIKFLLHFVKESKQDESGMPNNRFLAERTGGTYSTLKVQPAELEDSGVYFCASSHRPGQGSTEAFFGQGTRLTVV.

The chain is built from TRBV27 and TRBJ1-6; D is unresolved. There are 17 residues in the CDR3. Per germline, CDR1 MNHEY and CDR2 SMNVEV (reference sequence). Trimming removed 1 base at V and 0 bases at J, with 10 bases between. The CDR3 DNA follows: TGTGCCAGCAGTTTATTTGGGGAGAGCTCCTATAATTCACCCCTCCACTTT. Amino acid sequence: CASSLFGESSYNSPLHF.

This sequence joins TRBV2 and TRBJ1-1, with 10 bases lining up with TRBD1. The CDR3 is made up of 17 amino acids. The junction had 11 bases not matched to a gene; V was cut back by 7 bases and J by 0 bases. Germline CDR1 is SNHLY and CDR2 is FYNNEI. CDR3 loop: CASTVSRQGALNTEAFF. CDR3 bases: TGTGCCAGCACCGTTAGTCGACAGGGGGCTCTGAACACTGAAGCTTTCTTT.

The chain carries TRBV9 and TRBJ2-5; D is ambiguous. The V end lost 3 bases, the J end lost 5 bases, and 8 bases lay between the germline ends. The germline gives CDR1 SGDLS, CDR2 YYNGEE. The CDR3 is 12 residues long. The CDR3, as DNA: TGTGCCAGCAGCGGGATGGGGGAGACCCAGTACTTC. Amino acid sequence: CASSGMGETQYF.

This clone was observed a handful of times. CDR3 protein: CASLGQGRGNQPQHF. The CDR3 bases are TGTGCCAGTCTAGGACAGGGGCGGGGGAATCAGCCCCAGCATTTT. The genes are TRBV19 and TRBJ1-5; 9 bases match TRBD1. The CDR3 sequence is 15 residues long. Germline V CDR1 and CDR2: LNHDA, SQIVND (reference sequence). V shed 8 bases, J shed 4 bases, and the junction held 9 bases outside the gene matches.

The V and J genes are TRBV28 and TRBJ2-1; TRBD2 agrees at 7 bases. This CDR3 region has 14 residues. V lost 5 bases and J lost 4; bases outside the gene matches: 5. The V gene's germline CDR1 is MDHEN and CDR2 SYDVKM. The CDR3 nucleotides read TGTGCCAGCAGTGTGAGCGGGAAGTACAATGAGCAGTTCTTC. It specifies CASSVSGKYNEQFF. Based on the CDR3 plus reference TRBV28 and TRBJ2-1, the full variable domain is DVKVTQSSRYLVKRTGEKVFLECVQDMDHENMFWYRQDPGLGLRLIYFSYDVKMKEKGDIPEGYSVSREKKERFSLILESASTNQTSMYLCASSVSGKYNEQFFGPGTRLTVL.

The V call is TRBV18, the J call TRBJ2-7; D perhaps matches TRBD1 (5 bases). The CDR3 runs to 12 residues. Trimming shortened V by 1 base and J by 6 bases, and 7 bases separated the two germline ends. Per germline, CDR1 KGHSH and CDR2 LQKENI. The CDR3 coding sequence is TGTGCCAGCTCACCACTAGGGGTCGAGCAGTACTTC. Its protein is CASSPLGVEQYF.

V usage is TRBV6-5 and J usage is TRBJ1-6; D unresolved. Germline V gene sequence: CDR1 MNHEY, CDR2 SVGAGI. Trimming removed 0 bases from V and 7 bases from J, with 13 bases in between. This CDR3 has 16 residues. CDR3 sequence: CASSYSAGLSNSPLHF. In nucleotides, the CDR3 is TGTGCCAGCAGTTACTCGGCTGGGTTATCCAATTCACCCCTCCACTTT.

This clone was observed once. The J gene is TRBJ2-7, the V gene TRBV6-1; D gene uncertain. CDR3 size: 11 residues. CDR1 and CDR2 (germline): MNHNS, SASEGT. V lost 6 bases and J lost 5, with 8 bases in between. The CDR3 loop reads CASSRNNEQYF. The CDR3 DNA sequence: TGTGCCAGCAGCCGAAACAACGAGCAGTACTTC.

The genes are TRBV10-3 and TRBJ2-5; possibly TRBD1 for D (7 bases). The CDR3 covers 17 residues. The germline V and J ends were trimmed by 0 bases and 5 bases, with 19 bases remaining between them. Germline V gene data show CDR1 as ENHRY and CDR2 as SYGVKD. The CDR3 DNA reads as TGTGCCATCAGTGAGTCGAATTCCGCCAGGGGGAGGGAGACCCAGTACTTC. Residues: CAISESNSARGRETQYF.

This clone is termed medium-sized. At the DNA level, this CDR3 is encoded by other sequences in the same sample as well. CDR3 in DNA: TGTGCCAGCAGCTTAACGTCCTGGGGGGACCCCCTCTACAATGAGCAGTTCTTC. Its translation is CASSLTSWGDPLYNEQFF. This sequence joins TRBV7-3 and TRBJ2-1; D is possibly TRBD2 (6 bases). V dropped 0 bases and J dropped 3 bases, with 18 bases sitting between them. The germline CDR1 and CDR2 sequences are SGHTA and FQGTGA. The CDR3 has 18 residues.

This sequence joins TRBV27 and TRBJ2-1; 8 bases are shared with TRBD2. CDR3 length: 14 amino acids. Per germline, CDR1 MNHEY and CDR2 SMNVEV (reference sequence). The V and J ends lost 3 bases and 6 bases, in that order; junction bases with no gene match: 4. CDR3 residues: CASSFISGANEQFF. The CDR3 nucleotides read TGTGCCAGCAGTTTTATTAGCGGGGCCAATGAGCAGTTCTTC.

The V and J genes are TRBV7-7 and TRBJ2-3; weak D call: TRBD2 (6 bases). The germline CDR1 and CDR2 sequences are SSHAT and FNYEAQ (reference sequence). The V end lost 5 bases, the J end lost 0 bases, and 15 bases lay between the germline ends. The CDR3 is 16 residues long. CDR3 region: CASSQGLQPSTDTQYF. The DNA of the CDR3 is TGTGCCAGCAGCCAAGGACTACAACCTAGCACAGATACGCAGTATTTT.

CDR3 sequence: CATSRSTEQYF. As DNA, the CDR3 is TGTGCCACCAGCAGATCAACTGAGCAGTACTTC. V usage is TRBV15 and J usage is TRBJ2-7, with D unresolved. Germline V gene data show CDR1 as LNHNV and CDR2 as YYDKDF (reference sequence). CDR3 length: 11 amino acids. V was trimmed by 2 bases and J by 7 bases, leaving 6 bases between them. Supplemented by reference TRBV15 and TRBJ2-7, the full variable domain reads DAMVIQNPRYQVTQFGKPVTLSCSQTLNHNVMYWYQQKSSQAPKLLFHYYDKDFNNEADTPDNFQSRRPNTSFCFLDIRSPGLGDTAMYLCATSRSTEQYFGPGTRLTVT.

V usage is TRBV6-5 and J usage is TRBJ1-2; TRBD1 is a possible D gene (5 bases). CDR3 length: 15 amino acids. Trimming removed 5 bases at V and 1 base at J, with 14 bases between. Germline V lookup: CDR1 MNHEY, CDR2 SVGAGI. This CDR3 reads CASSPNRGFNYGYTF. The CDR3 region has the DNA TGTGCCAGCAGTCCTAACCGGGGGTTTAACTATGGCTACACCTTC.

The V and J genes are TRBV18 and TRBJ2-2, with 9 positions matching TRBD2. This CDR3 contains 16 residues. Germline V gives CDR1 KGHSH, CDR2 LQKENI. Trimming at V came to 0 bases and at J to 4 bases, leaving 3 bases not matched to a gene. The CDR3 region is CASSPPSGRTTGELFF. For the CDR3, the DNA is TGTGCCAGCTCACCACCCAGCGGGAGGACCACCGGGGAGCTGTTTTTT.

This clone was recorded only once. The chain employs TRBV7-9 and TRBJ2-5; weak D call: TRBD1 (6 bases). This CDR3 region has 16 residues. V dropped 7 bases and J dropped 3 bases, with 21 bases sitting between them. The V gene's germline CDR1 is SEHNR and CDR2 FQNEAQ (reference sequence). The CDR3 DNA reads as TGTGCCAGCACCCACAGAACAGGGTTGGAAGAAGAGACCCAGTACTTC. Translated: CASTHRTGLEEETQYF.

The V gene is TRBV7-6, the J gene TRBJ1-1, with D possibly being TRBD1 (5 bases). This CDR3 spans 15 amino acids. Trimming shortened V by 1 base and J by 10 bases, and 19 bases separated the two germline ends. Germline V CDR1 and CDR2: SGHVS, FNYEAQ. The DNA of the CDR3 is TGTGCCAGCAGCTTAGATCCCGCAAGTGGCGGGACAGCTTTCTTT. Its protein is CASSLDPASGGTAFF.

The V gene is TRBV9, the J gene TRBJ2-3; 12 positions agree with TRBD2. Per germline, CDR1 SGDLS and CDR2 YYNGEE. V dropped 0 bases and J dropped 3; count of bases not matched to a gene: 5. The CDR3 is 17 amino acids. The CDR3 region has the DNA TGTGCCAGCAGCGTAGGTCCTAGCGGGGGGGCAACAGATACGCAGTATTTT. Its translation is CASSVGPSGGATDTQYF.